The 18 T cell receptor beta chains listed next were all sequenced from one sample in a study of blood T cell repertoires in COVID-19. Clones were read by immunoSEQ multiplex PCR, and TCRdb kept only the in-frame ones, dropping some. The profile shows about 42,000 clones, 80% to 90% of them singletons. Sequencing was performed on peripheral blood. The source is a human donor in a cohort sampled during active COVID-19.

The rearrangement links TRBV19 to TRBJ1-1; D possibly corresponds to TRBD1 (5 bases). Germline CDR1 reads LNHDA; CDR2 reads SQIVND (reference sequence). V was cut by 3 bases and J by 1 base, with 12 bases left in between. This CDR3 is 15 amino acids long. CDR3 DNA sequence: TGTGCCAGTAGTATGCAGGGAAGGGGGAACACTGAAGCTTTCTTT. Encoded protein: CASSMQGRGNTEAFF.

A single count supports this clone. The rearrangement joins TRBV12-3 or TRBV12-4 to TRBJ1-2; D may be TRBD1 (6 bases). The CDR3 runs 13 residues. The V and J ends lost 5 bases and 3 bases respectively, with 10 bases between them. In nucleotides, the CDR3 is TGTGCCAGCAGTGTGGACAGCTACTATGGCTACACCTTC. Its translation: CASSVDSYYGYTF.

V and J are TRBV5-4 and TRBJ1-1; perhaps TRBD1 as D (5 bases). The V and J ends lost 7 bases and 1 base respectively, with 14 bases between them. The CDR3 extends over 14 amino acids. Germline-derived CDR1 and CDR2 are SGHNT and YYREEE (reference sequence). CDR3 residues: CASGWVGGNTEAFF. In DNA form, the CDR3 reads TGTGCCAGCGGTTGGGTGGGGGGGAACACTGAAGCTTTCTTT.

This clone was picked up a small number of times. V is TRBV5-1 and J is TRBJ1-2; the D gene is possibly TRBD1 (6 bases). There are 16 residues in the CDR3. Germline assignment: CDR1 SGHRS and CDR2 YFSETQ. V shed 6 bases and J shed 5 bases, with 23 bases lying between them. CDR3 loop: CASTPQGAQGSYGYTF. The DNA for the CDR3 is TGCGCCAGCACCCCACAGGGCGCGCAGGGATCATATGGCTACACCTTC.

The count of this clone is one. CDR3 bases: TGTGCCAGCAGCCCCTATGTTGGGAACACTGAAGCTTTCTTT. Protein product: CASSPYVGNTEAFF. The chain recombines TRBV5-5 with TRBJ1-1; D is undetermined. From germline, CDR1 is SGHKS and CDR2 YYEKEE (reference sequence). Trimming pared 4 bases from V and 1 base from J, leaving 11 bases between. The length of the CDR3 is 14 residues.

In nucleotides, the CDR3 is TGTGCCAGCAGTGTACCGGGACAGCGTCGAGATACGCAGTATTTT. Translating gives CASSVPGQRRDTQYF. This rearrangement joins TRBV5-4 to TRBJ2-3, with 7 bases matching TRBD1. The CDR3 runs 15 residues. Germline V CDR1 and CDR2: SGHNT, YYREEE (reference sequence). Trimming cost V 5 bases and J 5 bases; bases outside gene matches: 11. Filled out from reference TRBV5-4 and TRBJ2-3, the complete variable domain reads ETGVTQSPTHLIKTRGQQVTLRCSSQSGHNTVSWYQQALGQGPQFIFQYYREEENGRGNFPPRFSGLQFPNYSSELNVNALELDDSALYLCASSVPGQRRDTQYFGPGTRLTVL.

The rearrangement joins TRBV7-2 to TRBJ2-7; D ambiguous. Trimming pared 1 base from V and 6 bases from J, leaving 7 bases between. Germline V CDR1 and CDR2: SGHTA, FQGNSA. The CDR3 is 12 residues long. CDR3 DNA: TGTGCCAGCAGCTTAGGAGCTATCGAGCAGTACTTC. Its protein is CASSLGAIEQYF.

This chain uses TRBV5-1 with TRBJ2-5; D possibly corresponds to TRBD2 (6 bases). Looked up from germline, CDR1 is SGHRS and CDR2 is YFSETQ. Trimming left V 0 bases short and J 3 bases short, with 6 bases between. The CDR3 has 13 residues. CDR3 bases: TGCGCCAGCAGCTTGGGGGGGGAAGAGACCCAGTACTTC. Protein product: CASSLGGEETQYF. The full variable domain, rest sourced from reference TRBV5-1 and TRBJ2-5, is KAGVTQTPRYLIKTRGQQVTLSCSPISGHRSVSWYQQTPGQGLQFLFEYFSETQRNKGNFPGRFSGRQFSNSRSEMNVSTLELGDSALYLCASSLGGEETQYFGPGTRLLVL.

The chain couples TRBV7-8 to TRBJ1-2; no reliable D call. Looked up from germline, CDR1 is SGHVS and CDR2 is FQNEAQ. The germline V and J ends were trimmed by 0 bases and 4 bases, with 9 bases remaining between them. CDR3 size: 14 residues. CDR3 in amino acids: CASSLALGVYGYTF. CDR3 nucleotide sequence: TGTGCCAGCAGCTTAGCGCTGGGCGTCTATGGCTACACCTTC. Drawing the rest from reference TRBV7-8 and TRBJ1-2, the complete variable domain is GAGVSQSPRYKVAKRGQDVALRCDPISGHVSLFWYQQALGQGPEFLTYFQNEAQLDKSGLPSDRFFAERPEGSVSTLKIQRTQQEDSAVYLCASSLALGVYGYTFGSGTRLTVV.

This chain uses TRBV29-1 with TRBJ1-3, with D unclear. The germline V and J ends were trimmed by 6 bases and 8 bases, with 17 bases remaining between them. Germline lookup yields CDR1 SQVTM and CDR2 ANQGSEA. The CDR3 is 13 amino acids. CDR3 coding DNA: TGCAGCGTCGACAATGGAGGGTCGGACACCATATATTTT. Translation: CSVDNGGSDTIYF.

The chain couples TRBV19 to TRBJ1-6; perhaps TRBD1 as D (5 bases). Looked up from germline, CDR1 is LNHDA and CDR2 is SQIVND (reference sequence). The CDR3 runs to 14 residues. The V and J ends lost 6 bases and 6 bases respectively, with 12 bases between them. CDR3 amino acids: CASREGTANSPLHF. The CDR3 DNA reads TGTGCCAGTAGGGAGGGGACCGCTAATTCACCCCTCCACTTT.

This rearrangement joins TRBV5-1 to TRBJ2-1; maybe TRBD1 (6 bases). Trimming took off 6 bases at V and 1 base at J, with 14 bases between the two ends. CDR1 and CDR2 from the germline V gene are SGHRS and YFSETQ. The CDR3 totals 15 residues. The CDR3 nucleotides are TGCGCCAGCAAAACCGGGACACAGTCCTACAATGAGCAGTTCTTC. It is translated as CASKTGTQSYNEQFF.

CDR3 nucleotides: TGCGCCAGCAGCTTGGAGGGAGGTGGCGGCTATGGCTACACCTTC. The encoded protein is CASSLEGGGGYGYTF. This chain joins TRBV5-1 and TRBJ1-2; no definite D call. Germline V gene lookup returns CDR1 SGHRS and CDR2 YFSETQ. Trimming removed 0 bases at V and 4 bases at J, with 13 bases between. This CDR3 is 15 amino acids long.

The chain carries TRBV5-1 and TRBJ2-1, with a possible D match to TRBD2 (5 bases). Germline V gene lookup returns CDR1 SGHRS and CDR2 YFSETQ. V dropped 0 bases and J dropped 3 bases, with 10 bases sitting between them. The CDR3 is made up of 15 amino acids. This CDR3 reads CASSLGGGFYNEQFF. In DNA, the CDR3 is TGCGCCAGCAGCTTGGGCGGAGGATTCTACAATGAGCAGTTCTTC.

The chain joins TRBV5-6 to TRBJ2-7, with 8 positions matching TRBD2. This CDR3 has 14 residues. Trimming removed 6 bases from V and 5 bases from J; junction bases left unmatched: 10. Germline lookup yields CDR1 SGHDT and CDR2 YYEEEE. This CDR3 is CASMAPGGRDEQYF. The CDR3 DNA is TGTGCCAGCATGGCCCCGGGGGGGAGGGACGAGCAGTACTTC.

This rearrangement joins TRBV7-9 to TRBJ1-1; unclear D gene. This CDR3 spans 13 amino acids. Per the germline V gene, CDR1 is SEHNR and CDR2 is FQNEAQ (reference sequence). With 1 base removed from V and 8 bases from J, the gap between germline ends came to 11 bases. The CDR3 nucleotides are TGTGCCAGCAGCTTAGACACCTCGGGGGAAGCTTTCTTT. This codes for CASSLDTSGEAFF. Complete variable domain (other parts from reference TRBV7-9 and TRBJ1-1): DTGVSQNPRHKITKRGQNVTFRCDPISEHNRLYWYRQTLGQGPEFLTYFQNEAQLEKSRLLSDRFSAERPKGSFSTLEIQRTEQGDSAMYLCASSLDTSGEAFFGQGTRLTVV.

The rearrangement joins TRBV3-1 (or the pseudogene TRBV3-2) to TRBJ2-7, with 10 bases aligning to TRBD1. The trim removed 5 bases at V and 3 bases at J, leaving 7 bases unmatched. The CDR3 sequence is 15 residues long. Per the germline V gene, CDR1 is LGHDT and CDR2 is YNNKEL (reference sequence). CDR3 sequence reads: CASSLPGQGIYEQYF. CDR3 bases: TGTGCCAGCAGCTTACCGGGACAGGGGATCTACGAGCAGTACTTC.

The rearrangement uses TRBV11-3 and TRBJ2-1; D ambiguous. Germline assignment: CDR1 SGHNT and CDR2 YENEEA. The length of the CDR3 is 13 residues. The V and J ends lost 8 bases and 3 bases respectively, with 11 bases between them. This CDR3 is CASSRASYNEQFF. In DNA, the CDR3 is TGTGCCAGCTCTCGAGCTAGCTACAATGAGCAGTTCTTC.